Listed below are T cell receptor beta chains from one sample, sequenced in a study of cytomegalovirus exposure and HLA in healthy donors. Using immunoSEQ multiplex PCR, the repertoire was profiled, and TCRdb retains in-frame clones only, with some absent. Of around 200,000 clones detected, about four fifths appear once; the ten largest clones hold around 2.8%. Sequencing used PBMCs. All receptors come from a woman aged 18-29 years in good health and CMV-seropositive. CDR3s include the opening cysteine and the closing phenylalanine or tryptophan. D genes are given only for firm matches. Size is stated for part of the rows, as once, few or many counts, or as a class when the clone is expanded.

V gene,clone size,D gene,J gene,CDR3 protein,CDR3 DNA
TRBV7-2,few,.,TRBJ2-1,CASSLDVVGGREQFF,TGTGCCAGCAGCTTAGATGTGGTCGGGGGTCGGGAGCAGTTCTTC
TRBV5-1,.,.,TRBJ1-6,CASSDRGNSPLHF,TGCGCCAGCAGCGACCGAGGTAATTCACCCCTCCACTTT
TRBV7-2,.,.,TRBJ2-7,CASSSGLSYEQYF,TGTGCCAGCAGCTCGGGACTTTCCTACGAGCAGTACTTC
TRBV6-6,.,.,TRBJ1-3,CASRETGLSGNTIYF,TGTGCCAGCAGGGAGACAGGTCTCTCTGGAAACACCATATATTTT
TRBV19,.,.,TRBJ1-6,CASSIQGLPDSPLHF,TGTGCCAGTAGTATTCAGGGACTCCCAGATTCACCCCTCCACTTT
TRBV7-3,many,.,TRBJ1-1,CASSPGHNDEAFF,TGTGCCAGCAGCCCCGGACACAATGACGAAGCTTTCTTT
TRBV11-2,.,TRBD1,TRBJ2-5,CASSLRSTGTGDQETQYF,TGTGCCAGCAGCTTAAGGAGCACTGGGACAGGGGATCAAGAGACCCAGTACTTC
TRBV10-3,.,.,TRBJ2-1,CAISENAGLEQFF,TGTGCCATCAGTGAGAATGCGGGGTTGGAGCAGTTCTTC
TRBV5-4,.,.,TRBJ1-3,CASSLAFGNTIYF,TGTGCCAGCAGCTTGGCTTTCGGAAACACCATATATTTT
TRBV9,.,.,TRBJ2-2,CASSVDGPVTGELFF,TGTGCCAGCAGCGTAGATGGTCCGGTCACCGGGGAGCTGTTTTTT
TRBV2,.,TRBD1,TRBJ1-1,CAILGQQTQSPNTEAFF,TGTGCCATCCTGGGACAGCAAACACAATCACCGAACACTGAAGCTTTCTTT
TRBV6-5,once,.,TRBJ1-1,CASSYARGKTEAFF,TGTGCCAGCAGTTACGCCAGGGGAAAAACTGAAGCTTTCTTT
TRBV5-4,once,.,TRBJ2-2,CASSPGRDTSNTGELFF,TGTGCCAGCAGCCCCGGCCGGGACACTTCGAACACCGGGGAGCTGTTTTTT
TRBV6-4,few,TRBD2,TRBJ2-1,CASSDGTNNEQFF,TGTGCCAGCAGTGACGGGACTAACAATGAGCAGTTCTTC
TRBV19,.,.,TRBJ1-1,CASSWRAGGDTEAFF,TGTGCCAGTAGTTGGAGGGCGGGCGGGGACACTGAAGCTTTCTTT
TRBV6-5,.,.,TRBJ1-1,CASLGGPNLPEAFF,TGTGCCAGCCTTGGAGGGCCAAACTTGCCTGAAGCTTTCTTT
TRBV4-2,.,TRBD1,TRBJ2-7,CASSQGRGDRAHEQYF,TGTGCCAGCAGCCAAGGCAGGGGGGACAGGGCCCACGAGCAGTACTTC
TRBV7-2,.,TRBD2,TRBJ2-3,CASSLERGGRDTQYF,TGTGCCAGCAGCTTAGAGCGGGGGGGCAGAGATACGCAGTATTTT
TRBV9,many,TRBD1,TRBJ1-2,CASNRDRGTYGYTF,TGTGCCAGCAACCGGGACAGGGGGACCTATGGCTACACCTTC
TRBV6-6,.,.,TRBJ1-1,CASGGGNTEAFF,TGTGCCAGCGGGGGGGGGAACACTGAAGCTTTCTTT
TRBV7-9,.,.,TRBJ2-1,CASFYLGGYNEQFF,TGTGCCAGCTTTTATTTGGGGGGATACAATGAGCAGTTCTTC
TRBV10-2,.,TRBD2,TRBJ2-1,CASRGLAGYNEQFF,TGCGCCAGCAGGGGACTAGCGGGGTACAATGAGCAGTTCTTC
TRBV21-1,.,.,TRBJ2-7,CASSIRHLSGYEQYF,TGTGCCAGCAGCATCCGCCACCTCTCGGGCTACGAGCAGTACTTC
TRBV19,many,TRBD1,TRBJ1-1,CASRQGTGYTEAFF,TGTGCCAGTAGGCAAGGGACAGGGTACACTGAAGCTTTCTTT
TRBV11-2,.,.,TRBJ1-1,CASSLGRGRGHTEAFF,TGTGCCAGCAGCTTAGGCAGGGGCCGAGGGCACACTGAAGCTTTCTTT
TRBV10-1,few,.,TRBJ1-4,CASSERRVKEKLFF,TGCGCCAGCAGTGAGCGGAGGGTTAAGGAAAAACTGTTTTTT
TRBV12-5,.,TRBD2,TRBJ2-1,CASGLGSGERNEQFF,TGTGCTAGTGGTTTGGGTAGCGGGGAAAGGAATGAGCAGTTCTTC
TRBV11-2,.,.,TRBJ2-3,CASSLVGVSLSTDTQYF,TGTGCCAGCAGCTTAGTCGGAGTCTCACTTAGCACAGATACGCAGTATTTT
TRBV5-8,once,.,TRBJ2-7,CASSWGLSEQYF,TGTGCCAGCAGCTGGGGACTGTCCGAGCAGTACTTC
TRBV2,.,.,TRBJ1-2,CASDEGVSGYTF,TGTGCCAGCGATGAGGGGGTGAGCGGCTACACCTTC
TRBV6-1,once,.,TRBJ2-7,CATNQGSQQYF,TGTGCCACCAACCAGGGCAGTCAGCAGTACTTC
TRBV7-6,.,.,TRBJ2-3,CASSLNTGSTDTQYF,TGTGCCAGCAGCTTAAATACAGGAAGCACAGATACGCAGTATTTT
TRBV29-1,once,TRBD1,TRBJ1-5,CSAAAGTGGNQPQHF,TGCAGCGCAGCCGCGGGGACAGGGGGCAATCAGCCCCAGCATTTT
TRBV28,.,.,TRBJ2-5,CASRSGGIEETQYF,TGTGCCAGCAGATCCGGAGGGATCGAAGAGACCCAGTACTTC
TRBV2,.,TRBD1,TRBJ1-1,CASSQKGGWGTEAFF,TGTGCCAGCAGTCAGAAAGGGGGCTGGGGCACTGAAGCTTTCTTT
TRBV5-1,.,.,TRBJ2-2,CASSFSAGTGELFF,TGCGCCAGCAGCTTTTCTGCGGGGACCGGGGAGCTGTTTTTT
TRBV7-2,.,.,TRBJ1-2,CASRETGTPVYGYTF,TGTGCCAGCAGAGAGACTGGGACACCCGTCTATGGCTACACCTTC
TRBV4-1,.,.,TRBJ2-5,CASSQAGGGTQYF,TGCGCCAGCAGCCAAGCTGGGGGCGGGACCCAGTACTTC
TRBV2,.,TRBD1,TRBJ1-1,CASSEKRRTGDLGVQAFF,TGTGCCAGCAGTGAAAAACGCCGCACAGGGGACCTGGGGGTTCAAGCTTTCTTT
TRBV11-2,.,TRBD1,TRBJ1-4,CASSRERQGSLFF,TGTGCCAGCAGCCGAGAGAGACAGGGTTCACTGTTTTTT